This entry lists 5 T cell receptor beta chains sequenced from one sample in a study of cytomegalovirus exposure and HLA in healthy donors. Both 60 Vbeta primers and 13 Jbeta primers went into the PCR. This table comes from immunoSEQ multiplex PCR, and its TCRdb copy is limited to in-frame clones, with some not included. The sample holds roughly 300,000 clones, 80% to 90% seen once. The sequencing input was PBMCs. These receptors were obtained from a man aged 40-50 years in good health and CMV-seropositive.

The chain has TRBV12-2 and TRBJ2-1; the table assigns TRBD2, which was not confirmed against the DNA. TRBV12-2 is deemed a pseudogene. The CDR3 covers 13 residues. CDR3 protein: CASRFRTSNEQFF. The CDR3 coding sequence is TGTGCAAGTCGCTTTAGGACTAGCAATGAGCAGTTCTTC.

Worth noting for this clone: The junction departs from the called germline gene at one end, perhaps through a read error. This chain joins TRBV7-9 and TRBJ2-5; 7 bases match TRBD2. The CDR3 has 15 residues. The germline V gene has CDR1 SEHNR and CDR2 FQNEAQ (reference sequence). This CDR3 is CSSSFLTSRSETQYF. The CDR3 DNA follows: TGTTCCAGCAGCTTCCTGACTAGCCGGTCGGAGACCCAGTACTTC. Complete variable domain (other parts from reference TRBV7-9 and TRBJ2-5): DTGVSQNPRHKITKRGQNVTFRCDPISEHNRLYWYRQTLGQGPEFLTYFQNEAQLEKSRLLSDRFSAERPKGSFSTLEIQRTEQGDSAMYLCSSSFLTSRSETQYFGPGTRLLVL.

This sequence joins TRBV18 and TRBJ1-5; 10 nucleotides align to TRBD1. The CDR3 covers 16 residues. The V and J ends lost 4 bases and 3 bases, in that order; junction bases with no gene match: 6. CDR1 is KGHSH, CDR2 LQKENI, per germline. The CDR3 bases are TGTGCCAGCTCACACTCGACAGGGGGCAACAATCAGCCCCAGCATTTT. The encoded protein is CASSHSTGGNNQPQHF.

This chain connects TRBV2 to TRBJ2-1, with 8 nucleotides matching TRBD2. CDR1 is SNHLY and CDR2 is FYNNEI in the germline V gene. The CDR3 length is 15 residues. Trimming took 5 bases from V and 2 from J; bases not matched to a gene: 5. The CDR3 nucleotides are TGTGCCAGCAGTATTGCGGGACTAGCCTACAATGAGCAGTTCTTC. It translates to CASSIAGLAYNEQFF.

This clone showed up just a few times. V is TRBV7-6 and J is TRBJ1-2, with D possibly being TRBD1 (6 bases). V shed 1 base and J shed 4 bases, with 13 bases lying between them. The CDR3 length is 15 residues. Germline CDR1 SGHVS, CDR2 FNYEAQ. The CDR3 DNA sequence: TGTGCCAGCAGCTTAGTGGCGGGGGCTGGCTATGGCTACACCTTC. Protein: CASSLVAGAGYGYTF.